This T cell receptor beta chain was recorded in a study of T cells in Graves' hyperthyroidism and ophthalmopathy. Germline values: CDR1 MDHEN, CDR2 SYDVKM. Trimming cost V 5 bases and J 0 bases; bases outside gene matches: 3. The CDR3 length is 14 residues. TCR beta CDR3 regions were amplified from RNA transcripts. Carried out on the TCR CDR3, a first-round RT-PCR used the HTBI primer set. MiXCR, run by TCRdb on the multiplex PCR reads, gives a single entry per CDR3 protein. The table has 600,000 to 700,000 distinct CDR3 sequences, 14% to 15% seen once. This clonotype was seen many times. The gene calls are TRBV28 and TRBJ2-5, with 7 nucleotides matching TRBD1. This receptor was identified in a woman between 40 and 55 years old with Graves' ophthalmopathy. Sequencing was carried out using blood. The CDR3 coding sequence is TGTGCCAGCAGTCCGACAGGGTACCAAGAGACCCAGTACTTC. Encoded protein: CASSPTGYQETQYF.